This T cell receptor beta chain is from a study of vaccination and CD4 T cells after COVID-19. Regarding treatment: approximately nine-day PBMC culture with coronavirus spike peptide pools or control peptides (ViraFEST assay). Positivity by PCR occurred from March to December 2020, a period that predated US Alpha, Beta and Delta variants. This clonotype was detected only a few times. Its matching antigen is unknown. The Oncomine TCR Beta short-read assay sequenced DNA from cultured CD4+ T cells. It was from cultured CD4+ T cells that genomic DNA was extracted. TCRdb processed the PCR reads anew with MiXCR; each CDR3 protein has one entry. The sample records roughly 4,500 distinct CDR3 sequences, over 40% being singletons. The germline V gene has CDR1 SEHNR and CDR2 FQNEAQ (reference sequence). The CDR3 spans 14 residues. V was pared by 5 bases and J by 2 bases, with 10 bases between. Study results and caveats: Median numbers of SARS-CoV-2-reactive clonotypes increased from 21 to 38 (not a significant change).

The V and J genes are TRBV7-9 and TRBJ2-1; D uncertain. The sample was CD4+ T cells from blood, cultured in vitro. The TCR comes from a human donor who had recovered from COVID-19. The CDR3 spells CASSGSTTYNEQFF. The CDR3 DNA reads as TGTGCCAGCAGCGGCAGCACAACCTACAATGAGCAGTTCTTC.